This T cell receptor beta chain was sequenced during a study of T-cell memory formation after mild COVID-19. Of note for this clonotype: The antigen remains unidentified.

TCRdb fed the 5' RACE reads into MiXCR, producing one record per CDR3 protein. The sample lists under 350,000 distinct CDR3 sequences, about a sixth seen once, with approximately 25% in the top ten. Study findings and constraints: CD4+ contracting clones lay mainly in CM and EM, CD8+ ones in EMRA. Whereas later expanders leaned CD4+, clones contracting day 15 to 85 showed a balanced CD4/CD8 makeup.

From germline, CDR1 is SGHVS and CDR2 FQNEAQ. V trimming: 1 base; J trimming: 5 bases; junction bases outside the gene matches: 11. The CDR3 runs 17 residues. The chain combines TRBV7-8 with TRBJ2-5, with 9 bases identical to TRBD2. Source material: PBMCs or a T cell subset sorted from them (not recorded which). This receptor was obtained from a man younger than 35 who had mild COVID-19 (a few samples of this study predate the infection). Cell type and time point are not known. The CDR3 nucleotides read TGTGCCAGCAGCTTAGAGGGACTAGCCCGGCGAGGGGAGACCCAGTACTTC. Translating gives CASSLEGLARRGETQYF.